The rows below give T cell receptor beta chains drawn from one sample of a study of OX40 agonist ivuxolimab in advanced cancers. Generated by immunoSEQ multiplex PCR, the TCRdb table keeps only in-frame clones and is missing some. The sample records 60,000 to 85,000 clones, approximately 88% being singletons. Sample: CD4+ or CD8+ T cells sorted from blood, taken in a trial of the OX40 agonist ivuxolimab. These receptors came from an adult with an advanced solid tumor such as melanoma, head and neck, liver or kidney cancer. Each CDR3 is given with its conserved first and last residue. The D gene is left open where the match is weak. Part of the rows lack a size; the others show once, few, many or a class for expanded clones.

j_call | d_call | v_call | clone_size | cdr3_aa | cdr3_nt
TRBJ1-2 | . | TRBV6-4 | . | CASSESGTANYGYTF | TGTGCCAGCAGTGAGTCCGGGACGGCAAACTATGGCTACACCTTC
TRBJ2-3 | TRBD2 | TRBV5-1 | . | CASSFGAGADTQYF | TGCGCCAGCAGCTTTGGCGCGGGGGCAGATACGCAGTATTTT
TRBJ2-7 | TRBD2 | TRBV6-6 | . | CASRGTSGRTYEQYF | TGTGCCAGCAGGGGGACTAGCGGGAGAACCTACGAGCAGTACTTC
TRBJ2-5 | . | TRBV7-9 | once | CASSYDGRINQETQYF | TGTGCCAGCAGCTACGATGGACGGATAAATCAAGAGACCCAGTACTTC
TRBJ2-7 | . | TRBV4-2 | . | CASSQVGGSAYEQYF | TGTGCCAGCAGCCAAGTGGGGGGTAGTGCCTACGAGCAGTACTTC
TRBJ1-5 | . | TRBV28 | . | CASSGGIGGTGNWDQPQHF | TGTGCCAGCAGTGGAGGAATAGGGGGGACTGGGAACTGGGATCAGCCCCAGCATTTT
TRBJ1-2 | . | TRBV7-9 | . | CASWDQTDYGYTF | TGTGCCAGTTGGGACCAAACGGACTATGGCTACACCTTC
TRBJ1-1 | . | TRBV7-2 | once | CASSLSIGSTEAFF | TGTGCCAGCAGCTTATCGATAGGGAGTACTGAAGCTTTCTTT
TRBJ1-5 | . | TRBV25-1 | . | CASSGAGRGNQPQHF | TGTGCCAGCAGTGGGGCCGGTAGAGGCAATCAGCCCCAGCATTTT
TRBJ2-5 | TRBD2 | TRBV29-1 | . | CSVVASGRAGETQYF | TGCAGCGTTGTGGCTAGCGGGAGGGCCGGGGAGACCCAGTACTTC
TRBJ2-3 | . | TRBV20-1 | . | CSAPDSHTQYF | TGCAGTGCTCCCGACTCCCATACGCAGTATTTT
TRBJ2-7 | . | TRBV5-1 | few | CASSSDPNYEQYF | TGCGCCAGCAGCTCGGACCCTAACTACGAGCAGTACTTC
TRBJ1-5 | . | TRBV5-1 | . | CASSLGGLNSNQPQHF | TGCGCCAGCAGCTTGGGGGGACTAAATAGCAATCAGCCCCAGCATTTT
TRBJ2-5 | . | TRBV10-3 | . | CASSQGPGTQYF | TGTGCCAGCAGCCAGGGGCCGGGGACCCAGTACTTC
TRBJ1-1 | . | TRBV6-1 | . | CASSEDPGGDTEAFF | TGTGCCAGCAGTGAAGATCCGGGAGGCGACACTGAAGCTTTCTTT
TRBJ1-4 | . | TRBV28 | . | CASSLALSGADEKLFF | TGTGCCAGCAGTCTGGCGCTTTCTGGGGCAGATGAAAAACTGTTTTTT
TRBJ2-3 | . | TRBV4-1 | . | CASSQETGDTQYF | TGCGCCAGCAGCCAAGAGACAGGAGATACGCAGTATTTT
TRBJ2-7 | . | TRBV5-8 | once | CASIPRGGFSYEQYF | TGTGCCAGCATCCCCCGGGGCGGTTTTTCCTACGAGCAGTACTTC
TRBJ2-3 | TRBD2 | TRBV27 | . | CASSSAGGRGDTQYF | TGTGCCAGCAGTTCGGCGGGAGGCCGTGGGGATACGCAGTATTTT
TRBJ1-1 | . | TRBV20-1 | . | CSAPDFSEAFF | TGCAGTGCCCCGGACTTCTCTGAAGCTTTCTTT
TRBJ2-2 | . | TRBV19 | once | CASSVWGGGTGELFF | TGTGCCAGTAGTGTCTGGGGAGGAGGGACCGGGGAGCTGTTTTTT
TRBJ2-1 | . | TRBV7-2 | . | CASSSPGHGDEQFF | TGTGCCAGCAGCTCCCCGGGCCACGGCGATGAGCAGTTCTTC